These 29 T cell receptor beta chains came from one sample sequenced in a study of T-cell memory formation after mild COVID-19. TCRdb re-called the 5' RACE reads with MiXCR, one entry per CDR3 protein. The repertoire holds approximately 400,000 distinct CDR3 sequences, over 15% seen once, with 20% to 25% in the top ten. The sequenced sample was PBMCs or a T cell subset sorted from them (not recorded which). The receptors come from a man aged 18 to 30 who had mild COVID-19 (a few samples of this study predate the infection). Cell type and time point are not known.

V gene TRBV5-1 combines with J gene TRBJ2-4; 7 nucleotides agree with TRBD1. The CDR3 covers 16 residues. In germline, CDR1 is SGHRS, CDR2 YFSETQ. Trimming took 2 bases from V and 6 from J; bases not matched to a gene: 11. CDR3 protein: CASSFTGESRINIQYF. The CDR3 coding sequence is TGCGCCAGCAGCTTTACAGGGGAAAGTCGGATAAACATTCAGTACTTC.

The table lists this clonotype with a few counts. The chain combines TRBV27 with TRBJ1-5; TRBD1 aligns across 9 bases. This CDR3 has 15 amino acids. Germline CDR1 and CDR2: MNHEY and SMNVEV (reference sequence). V lost 0 bases, J lost 8 bases, and 5 bases stayed unmatched. Written as DNA, the CDR3 is TGTGCCAGCAGTTTATCCACAACAGGGGGCAAGCCCCAGCATTTT. Translating it yields CASSLSTTGGKPQHF.

This clonotype was detected only a few times. The gene calls are TRBV4-1 and TRBJ2-5; D possibly uses TRBD1 or TRBD2 (5 bases each). Germline lookup yields CDR1 MGHRA and CDR2 YSYEKL. Trimming removed 3 bases at V and 9 bases at J, with 8 bases between. The CDR3 is 11 amino acids. The DNA of the CDR3 is TGCGCCAGCAGCCAGGGACGGGCCCAGTACTTC. This codes for CASSQGRAQYF.

This clonotype turned up a few times. This sequence joins TRBV5-1 and TRBJ1-2, with a possible D match to TRBD1 (5 bases). V was trimmed by 3 bases and J by 8 bases, leaving 11 bases between them. The CDR3 sequence is 12 residues long. Germline values: CDR1 SGHRS, CDR2 YFSETQ. The CDR3 region is CASSSGHPGYTF. CDR3 DNA: TGCGCCAGCAGCTCCGGACACCCGGGCTACACCTTC. The complete variable domain, with remaining parts taken from reference TRBV5-1 and TRBJ1-2, reads KAGVTQTPRYLIKTRGQQVTLSCSPISGHRSVSWYQQTPGQGLQFLFEYFSETQRNKGNFPGRFSGRQFSNSRSEMNVSTLELGDSALYLCASSSGHPGYTFGSGTRLTVV.

This clonotype was counted a few times. The chain uses TRBV10-3 and TRBJ2-3; the D gene is possibly TRBD2 (7 bases). There are 17 residues in the CDR3. The V end was cut by 0 bases, the J end by 2 bases, with 15 bases between. Germline CDR1 ENHRY, CDR2 SYGVKD. The CDR3 sequence: CAISESLLGGATDTQYF. The CDR3 coding sequence is TGTGCCATCAGTGAGTCCCTCTTGGGGGGGGCCACAGATACGCAGTATTTT.

The chain recombines TRBV20-1 with TRBJ2-4, with unresolved D. There are 14 residues in the CDR3. The V and J ends lost 5 bases and 2 bases respectively, with 13 bases between them. Germline-derived CDR1 and CDR2 are DFQATT and SNEGSKA (reference sequence). CDR3 amino acids: CSAGRTIPKNIQYF. The CDR3, as DNA: TGCAGTGCTGGCAGAACTATTCCCAAAAACATTCAGTACTTC.

The gene calls are TRBV7-9 and TRBJ2-1; perhaps TRBD1 as D (7 bases). From germline, CDR1 is SEHNR and CDR2 FQNEAQ (reference sequence). This CDR3 is 18 amino acids long. The ends were cut back, 2 bases at V and 1 base at J, with 18 bases in the middle. CDR3 amino acids: CASSLSAGGQTSYNEQFF. The CDR3 region has the DNA TGTGCCAGCAGCTTATCGGCAGGGGGGCAGACGTCCTACAATGAGCAGTTCTTC.

This clonotype appeared a few times. The rearrangement links TRBV5-1 to TRBJ2-3; D not resolved. The germline gives CDR1 SGHRS, CDR2 YFSETQ. The CDR3 extends over 14 amino acids. V lost 2 bases to trimming and J lost 2 bases, with 9 bases between them. The chain's CDR3 is CASSLSAFTDTQYF. The CDR3 nucleotides are TGCGCCAGCAGCTTATCGGCCTTCACAGATACGCAGTATTTT.

CDR3 nucleotide sequence: TGTGCCAGCACCCCCGGAGGGGGGGCGGCCTACGAGCAGTACGTC. The encoded protein is CASTPGGGAAYEQYV. This chain connects TRBV11-2 to TRBJ2-7; D might be TRBD2 (7 bases). Germline CDR1 and CDR2: SGHAT and FQNNGV. The CDR3 totals 15 residues. Trimming took 7 bases from V and 2 from J, leaving 18 bases between them.

In its sample, this clonotype was seen a few times. The V call is TRBV2, the J call TRBJ2-3; no definite D call. CDR1 is SNHLY, CDR2 FYNNEI, per germline. The V gene lost 3 bases and the J gene lost 2 bases, with 9 bases spanning the gap. The CDR3 consists of 14 residues. CDR3 bases: TGTGCCAGCAGTGAGTCCCCCGCCACAGATACGCAGTATTTT. This translates into CASSESPATDTQYF.

In this sample, this clonotype turned up many times. V usage is TRBV5-1 and J usage is TRBJ2-7; 7 bases map to TRBD1. The germline V gene has CDR1 SGHRS and CDR2 YFSETQ. This CDR3 has 12 amino acids. Trimming took 5 bases from V and 7 from J; bases not matched to a gene: 6. The CDR3 sequence: CASSLTGQEQYF. The CDR3 nucleotides are TGCGCCAGCAGTTTGACAGGGCAAGAGCAGTACTTC.

This clonotype was observed a few times. The chain couples TRBV15 to TRBJ2-5; D may be TRBD1 (5 bases). Trimming left V 7 bases short and J 4 bases short, with 22 bases between. The CDR3 is 16 amino acids. Germline V gene lookup returns CDR1 LNHNV and CDR2 YYDKDF (reference sequence). CDR3 in DNA: TGTGCCACCACCTTCTTAAGGGGCGCGATCGGAGAGACCCAGTACTTC. Translated: CATTFLRGAIGETQYF.

This clonotype is a singleton in its sample. This chain connects TRBV7-2 to TRBJ1-2; D gene unclear. The germline V gene encodes CDR1 SGHTA and CDR2 FQGNSA. The V end was cut by 8 bases, the J end by 5 bases, with 15 bases between. The CDR3 runs 13 residues. CDR3 sequence reads: CASLVGMGYGYTF. The DNA of the CDR3 is TGTGCCAGCTTGGTAGGGATGGGGTATGGCTACACCTTC.

The V gene is TRBV10-3, the J gene TRBJ2-7; 8 bases agree with TRBD2. CDR1 is ENHRY and CDR2 is SYGVKD in the germline V gene. V lost 3 bases, J lost 5 bases, and 3 bases stayed unmatched. The CDR3 consists of 13 residues. The CDR3 reads CAISEYSGDEQYV. The CDR3 DNA is TGTGCCATCAGTGAATATAGCGGGGACGAGCAGTACGTC.

The genes are TRBV7-9 and TRBJ2-1; 10 bases map to TRBD1. There are 15 residues in the CDR3. The V segment lost 7 bases and the J segment 5 bases; nucleotides outside the gene matches: 8. The germline gives CDR1 SEHNR, CDR2 FQNEAQ (reference sequence). This CDR3 is CASITGTGDNNEQFF. The CDR3 DNA sequence: TGTGCCAGCATCACCGGGACAGGGGATAACAATGAGCAGTTCTTC.

In this sample, this clonotype turned up a few times. The J gene is TRBJ2-1, the V gene TRBV6-5; 12 bases line up with TRBD1. In germline, CDR1 is MNHEY, CDR2 SVGAGI. Trimming cost V 5 bases and J 0 bases; bases outside gene matches: 8. This CDR3 has 18 residues. The CDR3 DNA reads TGTGCCAGCAGTACCGGGACAGGGGGCCCTAGCTCCTACAATGAGCAGTTCTTC. Amino acid sequence: CASSTGTGGPSSYNEQFF.

The CDR3 region has the DNA TGCGCCAGCAGCCACACCGGGACAGGGGGTGAAAAACTGTTTTTT. It is translated as CASSHTGTGGEKLFF. The V gene is TRBV4-1, the J gene TRBJ1-4, with 11 nucleotides matching TRBD1. The CDR3 spans 15 residues. Germline V gene data show CDR1 as MGHRA and CDR2 as YSYEKL. V lost 3 bases, J lost 7 bases, and 4 bases stayed unmatched.

This clonotype was found a few times. The rearrangement uses TRBV5-1 and TRBJ2-7; no clear D. CDR3 length: 16 amino acids. V was cut by 0 bases and J by 3 bases, with 16 bases left in between. CDR1 and CDR2 (germline): SGHRS, YFSETQ. CDR3 DNA sequence: TGCGCCAGCAGCTTGGCCGCGAATCCCTGGGTCTACGAGCAGTACTTC. Protein sequence: CASSLAANPWVYEQYF.

This sequence joins TRBV4-3 and TRBJ1-4, with a weak D call TRBD1 (6 bases). CDR3 length: 17 amino acids. Trimming removed 3 bases from V and 7 bases from J, with 21 bases in between. The V gene's germline CDR1 is LGHNA and CDR2 YSLEER. This CDR3 reads CASSQATGPERGEKLFF. The CDR3 DNA is TGCGCCAGCAGCCAGGCTACAGGGCCCGAACGGGGTGAAAAACTGTTTTTT.

In its sample, this clonotype was seen a few times. The chain links TRBV29-1 to TRBJ2-5, with a tentative D call TRBD1 (6 bases). The V gene lost 5 bases and the J gene lost 5 bases, with 15 bases spanning the gap. The length of the CDR3 is 13 residues. Germline V CDR1 and CDR2: SQVTM, ANQGSEA. CDR3 sequence: CSVSGVRGETQYF. DNA for the CDR3: TGCAGCGTTTCAGGGGTCAGGGGCGAGACCCAGTACTTC.

This clonotype was counted only a few times. The CDR3 sequence: CASSWDRAGEQYF. CDR3 in DNA: TGCGCCAGCAGCTGGGACAGGGCAGGCGAGCAGTACTTC. The chain has TRBV4-3 and TRBJ2-7, with TRBD1 matching over 9 bases. Germline assignment: CDR1 LGHNA and CDR2 YSLEER. The J segment lost 6 bases and the V segment lost 5 bases, leaving 5 bases of the junction unmatched. This CDR3 region has 13 residues.

This clonotype has only a few counts. V is TRBV24-1 and J is TRBJ1-2; D uncertain. CDR1 is KGHDR, CDR2 SFDVKD, per germline. The CDR3 extends over 14 amino acids. V lost 1 base and J lost 2, with 7 bases in between. CDR3 DNA sequence: TGTGCCACCAGTGATTTCTACAGAAACTATGGCTACACCTTC. The encoded protein is CATSDFYRNYGYTF.

The chain joins TRBV12-3 or TRBV12-4 to TRBJ1-2; D uncertain. This CDR3 is built from 8 residues. Between the trimmed V and J ends, which lost 8 bases and 7 bases, there was a span of 2 bases. Written as DNA, the CDR3 is TGTGCCAGCGGTGGCTACACCTTC. Protein: CASGGYTF.

The genes are TRBV11-2 and TRBJ1-2, with TRBD1 identical over 11 bases. The ends lost 5 bases at V and 7 bases at J; junction bases unmatched: 12. Germline loops: CDR1 SGHAT, CDR2 FQNNGV. The CDR3 covers 16 residues. Here the CDR3 reads CASSQQDRGRISGYTF. The CDR3 bases are TGTGCCAGCAGCCAGCAGGACAGGGGGCGCATAAGTGGCTACACCTTC.

This clonotype was counted ten times or more. This rearrangement joins TRBV6-5 to TRBJ1-3, with D unclear. Trimming removed 6 bases from V and 0 bases from J, with 12 bases in between. Germline CDR1 reads MNHEY; CDR2 reads SVGAGI. The CDR3 extends over 15 amino acids. The CDR3 loop reads CASSRRGDSGNTIYF. The CDR3 bases are TGTGCCAGCAGCAGACGCGGGGACTCTGGAAACACCATATATTTT.

The V gene is TRBV20-1, the J gene TRBJ1-2; TRBD1 is a possible D gene (5 bases). Germline assignment: CDR1 DFQATT and CDR2 SNEGSKA (reference sequence). Trimming took 1 base from V and 4 from J, leaving 7 bases between them. This CDR3 is 12 amino acids long. This CDR3 is CSARGQLYGYTF. The DNA of the CDR3 is TGCAGTGCTAGAGGACAGCTCTATGGCTACACCTTC.

This clonotype was seen more than once but under ten times. This chain connects TRBV27 to TRBJ2-1; D remains unclear. CDR3 length: 13 amino acids. The germline V gene has CDR1 MNHEY and CDR2 SMNVEV (reference sequence). V gave up 0 bases and J gave up 10 bases, with 10 bases separating them. CDR3 region: CASSLSGLGEQFF. Here the CDR3 DNA reads TGTGCCAGCAGTTTATCGGGCTTGGGCGAGCAGTTCTTC.

This chain joins TRBV4-2 and TRBJ2-7; D gene unclear. V lost 0 bases and J 11 bases, leaving 11 bases between the germline ends. The CDR3 is made up of 12 amino acids. Germline V gene lookup returns CDR1 LGHNA and CDR2 YNFKEQ. CDR3 loop: CASSQDAWEKYF. The DNA for the CDR3 is TGTGCCAGCAGCCAAGATGCGTGGGAAAAGTACTTC.

This clonotype has a count of ten or more. This chain uses TRBV7-9 with TRBJ1-2; 9 positions match TRBD1. Germline V gives CDR1 SEHNR, CDR2 FQNEAQ (reference sequence). This CDR3 is built from 16 residues. With 2 bases clipped from V and 7 bases from J, the junction kept 11 bases outside the gene matches. The CDR3 sequence is CASSLQKSTGGGGYTF. The CDR3 DNA follows: TGTGCCAGCAGCTTACAAAAAAGTACAGGGGGCGGTGGCTACACCTTC.